These 26 T cell receptor beta chains were all obtained from the same sample, sequenced in a study of regulatory T cells in long-lasting Graves disease. Building of the TCR beta libraries involved iRepertoire HTBI primers and Arm-PCR of CDR3 regions. TCRdb reprocessed the multiplex PCR reads via MiXCR and lists one record per CDR3 protein. The repertoire has some 470,000 distinct CDR3 sequences, 20% to 25% of them found once; the top ten carry 7% to 9%. Stated time point: persistent/refractory GD, antithyroid drugs over 5 years with positive TRAb. Following extraction of RNA from PBMCs, that RNA was used to make the TCR library. The source material was peripheral blood mononuclear cells (PBMCs), sampled when the disease was refractory, from a patient treated with antithyroid drugs. Every receptor here comes from a female donor with Graves disease.

This clonotype has just a few counts. The chain couples TRBV20-1 to TRBJ2-7; D is unclear. Trimming removed 1 base at V and 6 bases at J, with 16 bases between. The CDR3 has 14 residues. In germline, CDR1 is DFQATT, CDR2 SNEGSKA (reference sequence). CDR3: CSARAIQSLSEQYF. The CDR3 bases are TGCAGTGCTAGAGCCATTCAGTCTCTTTCCGAGCAGTACTTC.

This clonotype appeared many times. The chain links TRBV12-5 to TRBJ1-1, with D maybe TRBD1 (6 bases). Looked up from germline, CDR1 is LGHNT and CDR2 is FRNRAP. V lost 1 base to trimming and J lost 4 bases, with 7 bases between them. The CDR3 extends over 13 amino acids. The CDR3 DNA follows: TGTGCTAGTGGTTTGGAAGGGGGCACTGAAGCTTTCTTT. It specifies CASGLEGGTEAFF.

This clonotype was counted at least ten times. The rearrangement uses TRBV6-2 or TRBV6-3 and TRBJ1-2; D gene ambiguous. Germline CDR1 and CDR2: MNHEY and SVGEGT. The V end lost 0 bases, the J end lost 6 bases, and 8 bases lay between the germline ends. The CDR3 extends over 13 amino acids. The CDR3 loop is CASSYSMRDGYTF. CDR3 DNA: TGTGCCAGCAGTTACTCGATGCGGGATGGCTACACCTTC.

The J gene is TRBJ2-3, the V gene TRBV5-6; 8 bases match TRBD1. With V trimmed by 7 bases and J by 2 bases, 9 bases remained unmatched. The CDR3 consists of 15 residues. Germline CDR1 reads SGHDT; CDR2 reads YYEEEE. The CDR3 reads CASLRDRTHTDTQYF. Here the CDR3 DNA reads TGTGCCAGCCTACGGGACAGGACCCACACAGATACGCAGTATTTT.

The count of this clonotype is one. The V and J genes are TRBV4-1 and TRBJ1-1; D remains ambiguous. The germline V gene has CDR1 MGHRA and CDR2 YSYEKL. The V and J ends lost 2 bases and 0 bases respectively, with 13 bases between them. CDR3 length equals 16 residues. The CDR3 protein is CASSQLPPGVNTEAFF. The CDR3 nucleotides read TGCGCCAGCAGCCAACTTCCCCCCGGGGTGAACACTGAAGCTTTCTTT.

This clonotype was recorded many times. Here the CDR3 reads CASRMGQGSEQYF. The CDR3 region has the DNA TGTGCCAGCAGGATGGGACAGGGTAGCGAGCAGTACTTC. J is TRBJ2-7 and V is TRBV2, with 9 bases matching TRBD1. CDR3 length: 13 amino acids. V trimming: 6 bases; J trimming: 6 bases; junction bases outside the gene matches: 6. CDR1 SNHLY and CDR2 FYNNEI come from the germline V gene.

The V gene is TRBV30, the J gene TRBJ2-3; tentative D call: TRBD1 (5 bases). Per germline, CDR1 GTSNPN and CDR2 SVGIG (reference sequence). The length of the CDR3 is 13 residues. V lost 3 bases and J lost 2, with 9 bases in between. The CDR3 protein is CAWRRQSTDTQYF. CDR3 DNA sequence: TGTGCCTGGAGACGACAGTCCACAGATACGCAGTATTTT.

This clonotype appeared a single time. This may be a read error: a much more frequent sequence differs by one nucleotide. The CDR3 does not close with the conserved phenylalanine or tryptophan, likely indicating a read error. The chain joins TRBV12-3 or TRBV12-4 to TRBJ2-4; D is uncertain. The length of the CDR3 is 16 residues. V was clipped by 1 base and J by 0 bases, with 10 bases between them. CDR3 loop: CASSLDGVLAKNIQYL. CDR3 in DNA: TGTGCCAGCAGTTTAGACGGAGTCCTAGCCAAAAACATTCAGTACCTC.

The chain carries TRBV7-2 and TRBJ2-2, with 9 nucleotides matching TRBD2. This CDR3 region has 16 residues. V shed 5 bases and J 2 bases; nucleotides not matched to a gene: 6. Germline V lookup: CDR1 SGHTA, CDR2 FQGNSA. CDR3 DNA sequence: TGTGCCAGCAGCCGACTAGCGGTAACTAACACCGGGGAGCTGTTTTTT. Protein: CASSRLAVTNTGELFF.

This clonotype was seen repeatedly, ten times or more. The chain carries TRBV28 and TRBJ1-2, with D possibly TRBD1 on 5 matching bases. Trimming cost V 2 bases and J 4 bases, with 11 bases left between them. Germline CDR1 and CDR2: MDHEN and SYDVKM. The length of the CDR3 is 14 residues. CDR3 amino acids: CASSLPGLGYGYTF. The DNA of the CDR3 is TGTGCCAGCAGTTTACCAGGGCTTGGCTATGGCTACACCTTC.

Many counts were recorded for this clonotype. The rearrangement uses TRBV28 and TRBJ1-5, with D unclear. From germline, CDR1 is MDHEN and CDR2 SYDVKM. V was pared by 5 bases and J by 0 bases, with 17 bases between. CDR3 length equals 17 residues. In DNA, the CDR3 is TGTGCCAGCAGTCCCCTTGATGGACTCCTTAGCAATCAGCCCCAGCATTTT. It specifies CASSPLDGLLSNQPQHF.

V gene TRBV27 combines with J gene TRBJ2-1; D may correspond to TRBD1 or TRBD2 (5 bases each). This CDR3 region has 16 residues. Per germline, CDR1 MNHEY and CDR2 SMNVEV (reference sequence). Trimming removed 5 bases at V and 3 bases at J, with 17 bases between. The CDR3 bases are TGTGCCAGCAGTCCCCAGGAAGGGACCTACTACAATGAGCAGTTCTTC. It translates to CASSPQEGTYYNEQFF.

This rearrangement joins TRBV5-1 to TRBJ2-2; either TRBD1 or TRBD2 may fit D (9 bases each). Germline V gene lookup returns CDR1 SGHRS and CDR2 YFSETQ. The CDR3 loop spans 17 amino acids. V was pared by 9 bases and J by 5 bases, with 26 bases between. CDR3 bases: TGCGCCACCGGTGGACAGGGGAGCGGGAGGAGTACCGGGGAGCTGTTTTTT. Residues: CATGGQGSGRSTGELFF.

V usage is TRBV20-1 and J usage is TRBJ2-7; D is uncertain. The V gene lost 3 bases and the J gene lost 2 bases, with 14 bases spanning the gap. Germline lookup yields CDR1 DFQATT and CDR2 SNEGSKA (reference sequence). The CDR3 is made up of 14 amino acids. For the CDR3, the DNA is TGCAGTGCTAGGTCTCGAACTCCGACCTACGAGCAGTACTTC. Protein product: CSARSRTPTYEQYF.

The table lists this clonotype with a few counts. The chain employs TRBV29-1 and TRBJ1-6, with unresolved D. The CDR3 is 13 residues long. Between the trimmed V and J ends, which lost 4 bases and 6 bases, there was a span of 10 bases. Germline V gene lookup returns CDR1 SQVTM and CDR2 ANQGSEA. The chain's CDR3 is CSVVRVANSPLHF. The CDR3 DNA follows: TGCAGCGTTGTGAGGGTAGCTAATTCACCCCTCCACTTT.

At least ten counts were recorded for this clonotype. The rearrangement links TRBV6-2 or TRBV6-3 to TRBJ2-5; a possible D gene is TRBD2 (5 bases). The CDR3 extends over 13 amino acids. V lost 4 bases and J 9 bases, leaving 15 bases between the germline ends. The germline V gene encodes CDR1 MNHEY and CDR2 SVGEGT. As DNA, the CDR3 is TGTGCCAGCAGTTCCTGGAGGTATTCGGCCCAGTACTTC. It yields the protein CASSSWRYSAQYF.

This clonotype was seen at least ten times. The genes are TRBV20-1 and TRBJ1-1; possible D gene TRBD1, 5 bases. Deletions cut 0 bases from V and 4 bases from J, with 12 bases between. The CDR3 spans 14 residues. The germline gives CDR1 DFQATT, CDR2 SNEGSKA (reference sequence). CDR3 in amino acids: CSARDEGWGTEAFF. In nucleotides, the CDR3 is TGCAGTGCTAGAGATGAGGGGTGGGGCACTGAAGCTTTCTTT.

This clonotype was detected only a few times. The chain uses TRBV10-3 and TRBJ1-2, with TRBD1 matching 7 bases. The CDR3 totals 14 residues. V shed 2 bases and J 6 bases; nucleotides not matched to a gene: 6. In germline, CDR1 is ENHRY, CDR2 SYGVKD. The CDR3 DNA sequence: TGTGCCATCAGTGAGCGACAGGGTGACGATGGCTACACCTTC. It codes for CAISERQGDDGYTF.

This clonotype turned up a few times. V gene TRBV30 combines with J gene TRBJ1-1, with D maybe TRBD1 (5 bases). CDR3 length equals 13 residues. Germline lookup yields CDR1 GTSNPN and CDR2 SVGIG (reference sequence). With 1 base removed from V and 2 bases from J, the gap between germline ends came to 8 bases. The CDR3 DNA follows: TGTGCCTGGAGTGCAACAGGAAACACTGAAGCTTTCTTT. Amino acid sequence: CAWSATGNTEAFF.

CDR3 amino acids: CASSQDSQVAKNIQYF. CDR3 in DNA: TGCGCCAGCAGCCAAGATTCACAGGTGGCCAAAAACATTCAGTACTTC. The chain links TRBV4-3 to TRBJ2-4, with D possibly matching TRBD1 (5 bases). V gave up 0 bases and J gave up 1 base, with 10 bases separating them. Germline CDR1 is LGHNA and CDR2 is YSLEER. The CDR3 sequence is 16 residues long.

CDR3 sequence: CASSYNPRRDGENTEAFF. DNA of the CDR3: TGTGCCAGCAGTTACAATCCCCGACGGGACGGCGAGAACACTGAAGCTTTCTTT. The V and J genes are TRBV6-9 and TRBJ1-1, with TRBD1 as a possible D gene (5 bases). Germline loops: CDR1 MNHGY, CDR2 SVAAGI. CDR3 length: 18 amino acids. Trimming took 3 bases from V and 1 from J, leaving 21 bases between them.

This clonotype has just a few counts. This chain links TRBV30 with TRBJ1-2, with unresolved D. Germline values: CDR1 GTSNPN, CDR2 SVGIG (reference sequence). Trimming shortened V by 0 bases and J by 3 bases, and 8 bases separated the two germline ends. The CDR3 is 13 residues long. This chain's CDR3 is CAWSVGEDYGYTF. The DNA for the CDR3 is TGTGCCTGGAGTGTTGGGGAGGACTATGGCTACACCTTC. Variable domain in full (rest from reference TRBV30 and TRBJ1-2): SQTIHQWPATLVQPVGSPLSLECTVEGTSNPNLYWYRQAAGRGLQLLFYSVGIGQISSEVPQNLSASRPQDRQFILSSKKLLLSDSGFYLCAWSVGEDYGYTFGSGTRLTVV.

This clonotype was counted many times. The genes are TRBV11-2 and TRBJ1-1; D remains ambiguous. V lost 3 bases to trimming and J lost 5 bases, with 13 bases between them. The CDR3 extends over 14 amino acids. CDR1 SGHAT and CDR2 FQNNGV come from the germline V gene. This CDR3 is CASSFRHGGTEAFF. The CDR3 DNA reads as TGTGCCAGCAGCTTTAGACACGGCGGGACTGAAGCTTTCTTT.

The rearrangement uses TRBV7-3 and TRBJ2-7; 8 bases map to TRBD2. Germline CDR1 and CDR2: SGHTA and FQGTGA. The CDR3 sequence is 15 residues long. V shed 2 bases and J 3 bases; nucleotides not matched to a gene: 6. The CDR3 is CASSLLSGSRYEQYF. The DNA for the CDR3 is TGTGCCAGCAGCTTACTCAGCGGGAGTCGCTACGAGCAGTACTTC.

This rearrangement joins TRBV28 to TRBJ2-7; a weak D match, TRBD1 (6 bases). Germline values: CDR1 MDHEN, CDR2 SYDVKM. V was shortened by 6 bases and J by 0 bases, with 15 bases between the two germline ends. The CDR3 length is 15 residues. This chain's CDR3 is CASRPNREISYEQYF. The CDR3 nucleotides are TGTGCCAGCAGACCTAACAGGGAAATCTCCTACGAGCAGTACTTC.

Ten or more counts support this clonotype. This chain connects TRBV6-5 to TRBJ1-1, with 7 bases matching TRBD1. This CDR3 comprises 18 residues. V dropped 2 bases and J dropped 1; count of bases not matched to a gene: 13. CDR1 and CDR2 from the germline V gene are MNHEY and SVGAGI. In DNA form, the CDR3 reads TGTGCCAGCAGTTACGGGGTAAACCACAGGGGAGCGAACACTGAAGCTTTCTTT. Protein: CASSYGVNHRGANTEAFF.